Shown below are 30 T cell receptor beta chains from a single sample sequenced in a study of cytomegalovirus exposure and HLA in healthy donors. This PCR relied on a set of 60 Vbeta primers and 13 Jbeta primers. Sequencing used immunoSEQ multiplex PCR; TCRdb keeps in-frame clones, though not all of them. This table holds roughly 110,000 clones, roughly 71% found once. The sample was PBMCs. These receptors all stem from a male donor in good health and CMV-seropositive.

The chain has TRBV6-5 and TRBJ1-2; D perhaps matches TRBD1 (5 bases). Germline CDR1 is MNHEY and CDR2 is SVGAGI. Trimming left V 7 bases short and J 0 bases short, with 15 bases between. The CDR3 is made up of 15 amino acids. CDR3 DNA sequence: TGTGCCAGCACCCGCTCAGGGACTCCTAACTATGGCTACACCTTC. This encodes CASTRSGTPNYGYTF.

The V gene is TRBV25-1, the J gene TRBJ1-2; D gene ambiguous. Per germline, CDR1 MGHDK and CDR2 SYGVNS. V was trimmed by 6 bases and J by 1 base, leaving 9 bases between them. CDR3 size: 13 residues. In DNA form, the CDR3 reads TGTGCCAGCAGCCACCCCGGTAACTATGGCTACACCTTC. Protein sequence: CASSHPGNYGYTF.

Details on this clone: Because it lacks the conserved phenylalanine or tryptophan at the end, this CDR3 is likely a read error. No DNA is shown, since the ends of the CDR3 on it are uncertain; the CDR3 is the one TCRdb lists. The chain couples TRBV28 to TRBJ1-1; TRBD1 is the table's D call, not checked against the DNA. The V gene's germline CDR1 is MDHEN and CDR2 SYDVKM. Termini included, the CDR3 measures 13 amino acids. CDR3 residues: CASSFTNKGAASI.

In nucleotides, the CDR3 is TGTGCCAGCACCGGGGGGGGGTTCCCAGTTTACGAGCAGTACTTC. Translation: CASTGGGFPVYEQYF. The chain employs TRBV6-1 and TRBJ2-7; 8 bases align to TRBD2. V lost 7 bases to trimming and J lost 4 bases; unmatched junction nucleotides: 12. The CDR3 runs 15 residues. Germline V gene data show CDR1 as MNHNS and CDR2 as SASEGT.

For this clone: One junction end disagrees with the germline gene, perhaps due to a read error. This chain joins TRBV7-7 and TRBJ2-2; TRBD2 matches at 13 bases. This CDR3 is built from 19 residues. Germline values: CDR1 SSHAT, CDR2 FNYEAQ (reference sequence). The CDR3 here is CASSLALTSGRTNTGELFF. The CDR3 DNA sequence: TGTGCTAGCAGCTTAGCGCTGACTAGCGGGAGGACGAACACCGGGGAGCTGTTTTTT.

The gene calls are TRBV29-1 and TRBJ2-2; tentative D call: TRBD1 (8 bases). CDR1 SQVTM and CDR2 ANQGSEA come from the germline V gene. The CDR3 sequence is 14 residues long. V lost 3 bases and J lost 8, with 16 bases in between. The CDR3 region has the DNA TGCAGCGTTGATAGAAACAGGGGGGGTGGGGAGCTGTTTTTT. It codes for CSVDRNRGGGELFF.

CDR3 region: CASSLVGQASYEQYF. CDR3 sequence (DNA): TGTGCCAGCAGCTTAGTGGGGCAAGCTTCCTACGAGCAGTACTTC. This chain links TRBV7-9 with TRBJ2-7, with D tentatively TRBD1 (5 bases). This CDR3 spans 15 amino acids. Trimming removed 1 base at V and 1 base at J, with 11 bases between. Germline loops: CDR1 SEHNR, CDR2 FQNEAQ (reference sequence).

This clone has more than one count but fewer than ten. The CDR3 sequence: CASSTRAMDTGELFF. CDR3 nucleotide sequence: TGTGCCAGCAGCACCAGGGCGATGGACACCGGGGAGCTGTTTTTT. V usage is TRBV11-3 and J usage is TRBJ2-2; D might be TRBD1 (5 bases). The CDR3 loop spans 15 amino acids. V lost 5 bases and J lost 3, with 13 bases in between. Looked up from germline, CDR1 is SGHNT and CDR2 is YENEEA.

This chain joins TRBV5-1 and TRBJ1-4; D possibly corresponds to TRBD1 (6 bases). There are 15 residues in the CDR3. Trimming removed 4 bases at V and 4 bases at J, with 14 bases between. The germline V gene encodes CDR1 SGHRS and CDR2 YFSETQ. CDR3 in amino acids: CASSRVAGDNEKLFF. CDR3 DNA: TGCGCCAGCAGCAGAGTAGCAGGGGATAATGAAAAACTGTTTTTT.

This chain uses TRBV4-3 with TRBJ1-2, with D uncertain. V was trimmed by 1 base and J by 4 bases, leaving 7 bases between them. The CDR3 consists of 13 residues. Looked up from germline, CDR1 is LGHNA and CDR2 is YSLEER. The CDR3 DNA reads TGCGCCAGCAGCCAAGCGGTCGCCTATGGCTACACCTTC. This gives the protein CASSQAVAYGYTF.

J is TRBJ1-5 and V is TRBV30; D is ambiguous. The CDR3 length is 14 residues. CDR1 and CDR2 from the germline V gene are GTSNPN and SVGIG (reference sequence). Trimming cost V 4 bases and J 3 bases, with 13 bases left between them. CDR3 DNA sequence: TGTGCCTGGACGAGGAACACTAACAATCAGCCCCAGCATTTT. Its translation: CAWTRNTNNQPQHF.

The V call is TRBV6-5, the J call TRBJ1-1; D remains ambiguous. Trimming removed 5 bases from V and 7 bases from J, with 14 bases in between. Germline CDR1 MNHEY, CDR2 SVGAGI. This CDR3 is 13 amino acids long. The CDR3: CASSPRHGSEAFF. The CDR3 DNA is TGTGCCAGCAGTCCACGACATGGCAGTGAAGCTTTCTTT.

CDR3 in amino acids: CASSQDRVSSYEQYF. The CDR3 nucleotides read TGCGCCAGCAGCCAAGATCGGGTTAGCTCCTACGAGCAGTACTTC. The rearrangement joins TRBV4-1 to TRBJ2-7; no definite D call. The CDR3 totals 15 residues. CDR1 and CDR2 from the germline V gene are MGHRA and YSYEKL. Deletions cut 0 bases from V and 0 bases from J, with 9 bases between.

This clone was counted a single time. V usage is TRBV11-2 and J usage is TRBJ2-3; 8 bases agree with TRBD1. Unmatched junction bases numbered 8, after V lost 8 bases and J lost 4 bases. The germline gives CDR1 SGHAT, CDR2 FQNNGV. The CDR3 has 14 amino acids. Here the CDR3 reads CASRDRTDPDTQYF. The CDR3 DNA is TGTGCCAGCCGGGACAGGACGGATCCAGATACGCAGTATTTT.

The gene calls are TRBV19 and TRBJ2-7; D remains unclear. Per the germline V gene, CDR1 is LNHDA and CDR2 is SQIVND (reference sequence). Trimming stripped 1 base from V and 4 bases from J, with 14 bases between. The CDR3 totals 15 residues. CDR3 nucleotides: TGTGCCAGTAGTATAGGATCCTTGGGCACTTACGAGCAGTACTTC. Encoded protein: CASSIGSLGTYEQYF.

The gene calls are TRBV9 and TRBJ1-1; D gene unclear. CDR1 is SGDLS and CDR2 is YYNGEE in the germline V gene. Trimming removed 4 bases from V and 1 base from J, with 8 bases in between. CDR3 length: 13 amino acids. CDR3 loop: CASSSQSNTEAFF. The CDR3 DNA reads TGTGCCAGCAGCTCCCAGTCGAACACTGAAGCTTTCTTT. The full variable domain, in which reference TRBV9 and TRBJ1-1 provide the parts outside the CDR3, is DSGVTQTPKHLITATGQRVTLRCSPRSGDLSVYWYQQSLDQGLQFLIQYYNGEERAKGNILERFSAQQFPDLHSELNLSSLELGDSALYFCASSSQSNTEAFFGQGTRLTVV.

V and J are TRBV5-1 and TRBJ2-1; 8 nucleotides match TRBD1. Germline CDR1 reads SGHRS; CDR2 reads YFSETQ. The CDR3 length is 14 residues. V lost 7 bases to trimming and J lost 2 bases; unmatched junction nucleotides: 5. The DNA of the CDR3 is TGCGCCAGCGCCCCAGGGGGCACCTACAATGAGCAGTTCTTC. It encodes CASAPGGTYNEQFF.

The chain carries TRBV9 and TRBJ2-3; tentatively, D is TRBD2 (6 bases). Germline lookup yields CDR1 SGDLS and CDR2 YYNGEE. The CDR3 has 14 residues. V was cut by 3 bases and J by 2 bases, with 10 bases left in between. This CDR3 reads CASSAGEATDTQYF. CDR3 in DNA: TGTGCCAGCAGCGCGGGGGAGGCCACAGATACGCAGTATTTT. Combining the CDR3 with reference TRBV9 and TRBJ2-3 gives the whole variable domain DSGVTQTPKHLITATGQRVTLRCSPRSGDLSVYWYQQSLDQGLQFLIQYYNGEERAKGNILERFSAQQFPDLHSELNLSSLELGDSALYFCASSAGEATDTQYFGPGTRLTVL.

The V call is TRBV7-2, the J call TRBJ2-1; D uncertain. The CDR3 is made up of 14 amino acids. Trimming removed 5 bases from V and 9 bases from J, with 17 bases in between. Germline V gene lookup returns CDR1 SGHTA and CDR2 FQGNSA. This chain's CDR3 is CASSNLAADVEQFF. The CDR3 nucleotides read TGTGCCAGCAGCAACTTAGCTGCGGATGTTGAGCAGTTCTTC.

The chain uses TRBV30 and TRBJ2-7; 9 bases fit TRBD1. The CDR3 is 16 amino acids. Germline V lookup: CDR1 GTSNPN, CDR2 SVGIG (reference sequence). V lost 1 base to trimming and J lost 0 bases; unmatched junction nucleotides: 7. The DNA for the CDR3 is TGTGCCTGGAGTGCTTGGGGGACAGGGAGCTCCTACGAGCAGTACTTC. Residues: CAWSAWGTGSSYEQYF. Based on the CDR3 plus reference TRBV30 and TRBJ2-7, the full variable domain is SQTIHQWPATLVQPVGSPLSLECTVEGTSNPNLYWYRQAAGRGLQLLFYSVGIGQISSEVPQNLSASRPQDRQFILSSKKLLLSDSGFYLCAWSAWGTGSSYEQYFGPGTRLTVT.

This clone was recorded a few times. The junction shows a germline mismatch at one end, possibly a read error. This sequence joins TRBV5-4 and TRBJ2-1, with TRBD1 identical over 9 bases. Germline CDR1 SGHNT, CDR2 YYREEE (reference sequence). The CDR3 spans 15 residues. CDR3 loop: CAGSDRDRAYNEQFF. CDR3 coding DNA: TGTGCCGGCAGCGACCGGGACAGGGCCTACAATGAGCAGTTCTTC.

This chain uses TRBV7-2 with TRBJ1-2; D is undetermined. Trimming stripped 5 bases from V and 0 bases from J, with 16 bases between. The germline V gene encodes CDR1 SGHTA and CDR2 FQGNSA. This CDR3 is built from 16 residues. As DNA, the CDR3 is TGTGCCAGCAGCCGGCGAGGGCGGACGGCTAACTATGGCTACACCTTC. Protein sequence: CASSRRGRTANYGYTF.

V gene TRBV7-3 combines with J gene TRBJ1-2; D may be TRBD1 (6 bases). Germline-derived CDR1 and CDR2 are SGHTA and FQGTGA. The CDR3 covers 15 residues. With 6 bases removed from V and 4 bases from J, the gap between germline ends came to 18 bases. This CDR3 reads CASSSLSTGIYGYTF. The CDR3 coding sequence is TGTGCCAGCAGTTCACTCAGTACAGGGATCTATGGCTACACCTTC.

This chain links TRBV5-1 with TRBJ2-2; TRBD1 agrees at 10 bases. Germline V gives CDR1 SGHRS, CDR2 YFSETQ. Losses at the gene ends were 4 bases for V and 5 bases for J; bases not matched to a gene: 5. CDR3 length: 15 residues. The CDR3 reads CASSGWDRGTGELFF. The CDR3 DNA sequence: TGCGCCAGCAGCGGCTGGGACAGGGGAACCGGGGAGCTGTTTTTT.

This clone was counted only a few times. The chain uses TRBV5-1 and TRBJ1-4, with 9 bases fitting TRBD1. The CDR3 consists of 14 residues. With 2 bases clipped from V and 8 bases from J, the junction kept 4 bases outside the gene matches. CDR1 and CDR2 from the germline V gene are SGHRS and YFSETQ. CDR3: CASSFGQGTEKLFF. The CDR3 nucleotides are TGCGCCAGCAGCTTTGGACAGGGGACGGAAAAACTGTTTTTT.

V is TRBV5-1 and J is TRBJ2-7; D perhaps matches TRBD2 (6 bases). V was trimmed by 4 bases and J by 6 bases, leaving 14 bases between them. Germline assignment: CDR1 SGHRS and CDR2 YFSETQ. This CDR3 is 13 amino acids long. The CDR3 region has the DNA TGCGCCAGCAGCATAACACTAGCCGCCGAGCAGTACTTC. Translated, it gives CASSITLAAEQYF.

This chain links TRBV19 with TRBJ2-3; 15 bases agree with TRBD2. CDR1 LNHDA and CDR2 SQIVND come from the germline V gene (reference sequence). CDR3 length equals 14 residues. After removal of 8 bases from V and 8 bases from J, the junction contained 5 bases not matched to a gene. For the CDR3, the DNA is TGTGCCAGTGGGACTAGCGGGAGGTTGGGTACGCAGTATTTT. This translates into CASGTSGRLGTQYF.

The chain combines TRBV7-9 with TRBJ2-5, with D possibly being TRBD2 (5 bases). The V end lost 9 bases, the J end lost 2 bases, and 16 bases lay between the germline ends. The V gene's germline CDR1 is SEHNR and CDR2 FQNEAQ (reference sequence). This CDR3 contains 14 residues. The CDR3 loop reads CASSGYVGQETQYF. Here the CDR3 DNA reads TGTGCCAGTTCGGGGTACGTGGGGCAAGAGACCCAGTACTTC.

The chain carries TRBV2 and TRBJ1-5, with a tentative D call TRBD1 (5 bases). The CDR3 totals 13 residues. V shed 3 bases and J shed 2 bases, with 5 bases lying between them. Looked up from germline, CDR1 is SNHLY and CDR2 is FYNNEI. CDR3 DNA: TGTGCCAGCAGTGACAGGGGCAATCAGCCCCAGCATTTT. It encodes CASSDRGNQPQHF.

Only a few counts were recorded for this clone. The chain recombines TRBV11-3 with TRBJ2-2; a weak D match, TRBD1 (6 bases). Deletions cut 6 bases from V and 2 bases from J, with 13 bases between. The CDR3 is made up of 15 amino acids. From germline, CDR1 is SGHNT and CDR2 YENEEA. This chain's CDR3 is CASSYRAFNTGELFF. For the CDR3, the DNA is TGTGCCAGCAGTTACAGGGCGTTCAACACCGGGGAGCTGTTTTTT.